The 7 T cell receptor beta chains presented below share a single source sample, sequenced in a study of tumor-infiltrating lymphocytes in oesophageal squamous cell carcinoma. TCRdb re-derived calls from the PCR reads in MiXCR, one entry per CDR3 protein. The table has some 25,000 distinct CDR3 sequences, around 38% seen once; the top ten hold around 23%. The specimen was esophageal tumor tissue. Receptors were obtained from a male donor with esophageal squamous cell carcinoma.

The rearrangement uses TRBV6-2 or TRBV6-3 and TRBJ2-7, with 9 bases lining up with TRBD1. Germline lookup yields CDR1 MNHEY and CDR2 SVGEGT. The V gene end was trimmed by 7 bases and the J gene end by 7 bases; junction bases not matched to a gene: 11. The length of the CDR3 is 14 residues. CDR3 protein: CASTPGQGLNEQYF. The CDR3, as DNA: TGTGCCAGCACCCCAGGACAGGGGTTAAATGAGCAGTACTTC.

Worth noting for this clonotype: A much bigger clone sits one base away, suggesting this may be a read error. The rearrangement links TRBV10-3 to TRBJ2-7; D may be TRBD1 or TRBD2 (6 bases each). From germline, CDR1 is ENHRY and CDR2 SYGVKD. Trimming shortened V by 4 bases and J by 7 bases, and 14 bases separated the two germline ends. The CDR3 has 13 amino acids. The chain's CDR3 is CAISAGGRDEQYF. The CDR3 bases are TGTGCCATCAGTGCCGGGGGCCGAGATGAGCAGTACTTC.

There are many counts of this clonotype. A much larger clone differs from this one at a single base, so this may be a read error. This rearrangement joins TRBV12-3 or TRBV12-4 to TRBJ2-7; 13 nucleotides line up with TRBD2. The CDR3 length is 15 residues. Trimming at V came to 5 bases and at J to 7 bases, leaving 8 bases not matched to a gene. The CDR3 DNA reads as TGTGCCAGCAGTCACCGGACTAGCGGGGGTCATGAGCAGTACTTC. This codes for CASSHRTSGGHEQYF.

By share of the sample, this clonotype is medium-sized. This sequence joins TRBV7-2 and TRBJ2-6, with D possibly TRBD2 on 5 matching bases. The CDR3 loop spans 16 amino acids. CDR1 is SGHTA, CDR2 FQGNSA, per germline. Trimming removed 0 bases from V and 4 bases from J, with 10 bases in between. CDR3 nucleotide sequence: TGTGCCAGCAGCTTAGCGCCCGGGATCGGGGCCAACGTCCTGACTTTC. It specifies CASSLAPGIGANVLTF. The complete variable domain, with remaining parts taken from reference TRBV7-2 and TRBJ2-6, reads GAGVSQSPSNKVTEKGKDVELRCDPISGHTALYWYRQSLGQGLEFLIYFQGNSAPDKSGLPSDRFSAERTGGSVSTLTIQRTQQEDSAVYLCASSLAPGIGANVLTFGAGSRLTVL.

Comment on this clonotype: A much larger clone lies one base from this, so it may be a read error. The chain employs TRBV5-1 and TRBJ2-7, with D tentatively TRBD1 (5 bases). The V gene's germline CDR1 is SGHRS and CDR2 YFSETQ. V shed 2 bases and J shed 7 bases, with 13 bases lying between them. The CDR3 extends over 13 amino acids. The CDR3 sequence is CASSLNRYNEQYF. CDR3 nucleotides: TGCGCCAGCAGCTTAAACAGGTACAATGAGCAGTACTTC. Full variable domain (rest looked up from reference TRBV5-1 and TRBJ2-7): KAGVTQTPRYLIKTRGQQVTLSCSPISGHRSVSWYQQTPGQGLQFLFEYFSETQRNKGNFPGRFSGRQFSNSRSEMNVSTLELGDSALYLCASSLNRYNEQYFGPGTRLTVT.

This clonotype was detected only a few times. The chain uses TRBV7-6 and TRBJ2-3, with 9 bases lining up with TRBD1. The CDR3 is 16 residues long. The V segment lost 2 bases and the J segment 4 bases; nucleotides outside the gene matches: 7. Per the germline V gene, CDR1 is SGHVS and CDR2 is FNYEAQ. The CDR3 coding sequence is TGTGCCAGCAGCTTAAATCGGGACAGGGCGGCAGATACGCAGTATTTT. Amino acids: CASSLNRDRAADTQYF.

This clonotype has more than one count but fewer than ten. V usage is TRBV6-6 and J usage is TRBJ2-4; 7 bases align to TRBD1. The J call is in doubt because the DNA end fits TRBJ2-7 better. The length of the CDR3 is 15 residues. The germline gives CDR1 MNHNY, CDR2 SVGAGI (reference sequence). The CDR3 loop is CASSSRGGASYEQYF. As DNA, the CDR3 is TGTGCCAGCAGTTCTCGAGGGGGCGCCTCCTACGAGCAGTACTTC.